The 12 T cell receptor beta chains given below trace back to one sample, sequenced in a study of blood T cell repertoires in COVID-19. Measured with immunoSEQ multiplex PCR; TCRdb has only the in-frame clones, and not every one. The table shows under 20,000 clones, with approximately 81% occurring only once. The sample taken for sequencing was peripheral blood. These TCRs come from a human donor with active COVID-19. The donor label of this sample is uncertain.

The chain couples TRBV7-9 to TRBJ2-5; the D is unclear. This CDR3 spans 13 amino acids. CDR1 is SEHNR and CDR2 is FQNEAQ in the germline V gene (reference sequence). The V end lost 5 bases, the J end lost 4 bases, and 11 bases lay between the germline ends. The CDR3 loop reads CASSRWQSETQYF. Written as DNA, the CDR3 is TGTGCCAGCAGCCGTTGGCAATCAGAGACCCAGTACTTC.

The table lists this clone with a few counts. The chain is built from TRBV5-1 and TRBJ2-1, with D unresolved. The CDR3 runs to 13 residues. Between the trimmed V and J ends, which lost 0 bases and 8 bases, there was a span of 9 bases. CDR1 and CDR2 from the germline V gene are SGHRS and YFSETQ. The CDR3 nucleotides read TGCGCCAGCAGCTTGGCATTGGGCGATGAGCAGTTCTTC. This gives the protein CASSLALGDEQFF.

The chain links TRBV6-6 to TRBJ2-3, with TRBD2 matching 14 bases. This CDR3 region has 15 residues. CDR1 and CDR2 from the germline V gene are MNHNY and SVGAGI (reference sequence). The V and J ends lost 5 bases and 4 bases, in that order; junction bases with no gene match: 2. In DNA form, the CDR3 reads TGTGCCAGCAGTCCGGGACTAGCGGGGGCAGATACGCAGTATTTT. It encodes CASSPGLAGADTQYF.

The chain couples TRBV27 to TRBJ2-7; possible D gene TRBD2, 5 bases. The V gene's germline CDR1 is MNHEY and CDR2 SMNVEV (reference sequence). V was pared by 2 bases and J by 7 bases, with 9 bases between. The CDR3 runs to 12 residues. Written as DNA, the CDR3 is TGTGCCAGCAGTTTAGGCGGGCTAGAGCAGTACTTC. It yields the protein CASSLGGLEQYF.

The chain has TRBV6-4 and TRBJ2-7, with 9 bases aligning to TRBD2. The CDR3 runs 15 residues. CDR1 and CDR2 (germline): MRHNA, SNTAGT. Losses at the gene ends were 4 bases for V and 0 bases for J; bases not matched to a gene: 4. The CDR3 sequence is CASSVTSGASYEQYF. DNA for the CDR3: TGTGCCAGCAGTGTGACTAGCGGTGCCTCCTACGAGCAGTACTTC.

The chain combines TRBV6-5 with TRBJ2-3; D is possibly TRBD2 (6 bases). V lost 2 bases, J lost 0 bases, and 12 bases lay in between. Germline CDR1 MNHEY, CDR2 SVGAGI. The CDR3 extends over 16 amino acids. This CDR3 is CASSYTPGTSTDTQYF. CDR3 nucleotide sequence: TGTGCCAGCAGTTACACCCCCGGGACTAGCACAGATACGCAGTATTTT.

The chain recombines TRBV19 with TRBJ1-2; 7 nucleotides align to TRBD1. V was pared by 6 bases and J by 4 bases, with 8 bases of the junction left unmatched. Germline V CDR1 and CDR2: LNHDA, SQIVND (reference sequence). The CDR3 extends over 14 amino acids. The CDR3 sequence: CASSPTGLGYGYTF. In DNA, the CDR3 is TGTGCCAGTAGCCCGACAGGGTTGGGCTATGGCTACACCTTC.

This clone has only one observation. The chain combines TRBV5-1 with TRBJ2-5, with 9 bases fitting TRBD2. V lost 2 bases, J lost 1 base, and 3 bases stayed unmatched. The CDR3 totals 15 residues. Germline V CDR1 and CDR2: SGHRS, YFSETQ. CDR3 loop: CASSFTSGSQETQYF. For the CDR3, the DNA is TGCGCCAGCAGCTTTACTAGCGGGTCCCAAGAGACCCAGTACTTC.

The rearrangement links TRBV12-3 or TRBV12-4 to TRBJ2-5; 7 bases are shared with TRBD2. The CDR3 consists of 13 residues. Trimming took 3 bases from V and 5 from J; bases not matched to a gene: 3. CDR3: CASSLSSGETQYF. CDR3 sequence (DNA): TGTGCCAGCAGTTTGAGTAGCGGGGAGACCCAGTACTTC.

The chain links TRBV7-3 to TRBJ2-3; 7 nucleotides agree with TRBD2. With 5 bases clipped from V and 4 bases from J, the junction kept 6 bases outside the gene matches. The CDR3 has 14 residues. Germline lookup yields CDR1 SGHTA and CDR2 FQGTGA. This CDR3 reads CASSVGLNSDTQYF. CDR3 nucleotides: TGTGCCAGCAGCGTGGGACTAAACTCAGATACGCAGTATTTT.

V is TRBV4-2 and J is TRBJ1-1; tentative D call: TRBD1 (5 bases). Germline loops: CDR1 LGHNA, CDR2 YNFKEQ. This CDR3 contains 15 residues. V was cut by 0 bases and J by 6 bases, with 14 bases left in between. CDR3 loop: CASSQDTAQGSEAFF. DNA of the CDR3: TGTGCCAGCAGCCAAGACACTGCGCAGGGATCTGAAGCTTTCTTT.

The chain employs TRBV7-6 and TRBJ2-2, with D unclear. Germline CDR1 reads SGHVS; CDR2 reads FNYEAQ. Deletions cut 1 base from V and 8 bases from J, with 14 bases between. This CDR3 is built from 15 residues. The CDR3 is CASSLVIPPGGELFF. In DNA, the CDR3 is TGTGCCAGCAGCTTAGTTATCCCCCCGGGTGGGGAGCTGTTTTTT. The variable domain in full, completed from reference TRBV7-6 and TRBJ2-2, reads GAGVSQSPRYKVTKRGQDVALRCDPISGHVSLYWYRQALGQGPEFLTYFNYEAQQDKSGLPNDRFSAERPEGSISTLTIQRTEQRDSAMYRCASSLVIPPGGELFFGEGSRLTVL.